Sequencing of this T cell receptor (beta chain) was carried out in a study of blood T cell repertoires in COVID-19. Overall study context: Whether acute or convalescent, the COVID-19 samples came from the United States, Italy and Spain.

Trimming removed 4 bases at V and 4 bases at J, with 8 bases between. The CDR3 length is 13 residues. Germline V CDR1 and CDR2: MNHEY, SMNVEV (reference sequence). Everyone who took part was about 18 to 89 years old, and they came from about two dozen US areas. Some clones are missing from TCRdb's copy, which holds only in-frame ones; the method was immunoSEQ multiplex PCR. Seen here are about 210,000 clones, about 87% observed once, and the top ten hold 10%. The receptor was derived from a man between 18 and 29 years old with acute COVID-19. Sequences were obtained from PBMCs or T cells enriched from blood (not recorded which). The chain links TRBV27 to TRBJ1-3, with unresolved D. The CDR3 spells CASSSTYGNTIYF. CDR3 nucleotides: TGTGCCAGCAGTTCAACATACGGAAACACCATATATTTT.